This is a list of T cell receptor beta chains from one sample in a study of PD-L1 blockade in urothelial cancer. Repertoires were generated with immunoSEQ multiplex PCR, while TCRdb's copy carries only in-frame clones and drops some. The sample records some 90,000 clones, around 89% being singletons. The material sequenced was PBMCs, taken around atezolizumab (anti-PD-L1) treatment. The receptors originated from a woman of 80 years or more with urothelial cancer. The CDR3 runs from the conserved cysteine through the conserved F or W. The D gene is left open where the match is weak. The listing skips clone size in some rows; elsewhere it reads once, few, many or a size class.

j_call,clone_size,d_call,v_call,cdr3_nt,cdr3_aa
TRBJ2-1,once,TRBD1,TRBV18,TGTGCCAGCTCGGTGGGACAGGGCGATGAGCAGTTCTTC,CASSVGQGDEQFF
TRBJ2-2,-,-,TRBV10-3,TGTGCCATCGGCGGGAACACCGGGGAGCTGTTTTTT,CAIGGNTGELFF
TRBJ2-5,-,TRBD2,TRBV10-3,TGTGCCATCAGTGAAGGGACTAGCGGAAAAGAGACCCAGTACTTC,CAISEGTSGKETQYF
TRBJ1-1,few,TRBD1,TRBV18,TGTGCCAGCTCAAAGGGACAGGGGGCTGTCACTGAAGCTTTCTTT,CASSKGQGAVTEAFF
TRBJ1-1,-,-,TRBV29-1,TGCAGCGTTGTGCGATCACAGGCGAACACTGAAGCTTTCTTT,CSVVRSQANTEAFF
TRBJ1-4,-,TRBD1,TRBV2,TGTGCCAGCAGTTTAAGGGACAGCCGTAATGAAAAACTGTTTTTT,CASSLRDSRNEKLFF
TRBJ2-4,-,TRBD1,TRBV19,TGTGCCAGTAGCCCTCAAGGGACAGGGGCCAAAAACATTCAGTACTTC,CASSPQGTGAKNIQYF
TRBJ1-1,-,-,TRBV5-4,TGTGCCAGCAGATGGGGGGGGCAGATGAACACTGAAGCTTTCTTT,CASRWGGQMNTEAFF
TRBJ2-2,once,TRBD2,TRBV9,TGTGCCAGCAGTACTAGCGGGAGGACCGGGGAGCTGTTTTTT,CASSTSGRTGELFF
TRBJ1-4,-,-,TRBV5-1,TGCGCCAGCAGCTCAACCGGACTGAGTAATGAAAAACTGTTTTTT,CASSSTGLSNEKLFF
TRBJ2-1,-,-,TRBV30,TGTGCCTGGGGGGCAGGGGCTAACAATGAGCAGTTCTTC,CAWGAGANNEQFF
TRBJ1-3,once,-,TRBV9,TGTGCCAGCAGCGTAGCAGGGGCTGGAAACACCATATATTTT,CASSVAGAGNTIYF
TRBJ2-7,-,-,TRBV7-3,TGTGCCAGCAGCCGAGAGGGTGGCGAGCAGTACTTC,CASSREGGEQYF
TRBJ2-7,-,-,TRBV18,TGTGCCAGCTCACCGCCGGGACTGGGCTCTACAAACGAGCAGTACTTC,CASSPPGLGSTNEQYF
TRBJ1-1,-,-,TRBV18,TGTGCCAGCTCACCCCAGGGGACGCACACTGAAGCTTTCTTT,CASSPQGTHTEAFF
TRBJ1-3,-,-,TRBV28,TGTGCCAGCAGGGGAGGGGGGGCGTCTGGAAACACCATATATTTT,CASRGGGASGNTIYF
TRBJ1-2,-,-,TRBV2,TGTGCCAGCAGTGAAGGGGGGGTTAGACTTGATGGCTACACCTTC,CASSEGGVRLDGYTF
TRBJ2-3,-,TRBD2,TRBV10-3,TGTGCCGCCGGACTAGCGGGAGGGGCAGATACGCAGTATTTT,CAAGLAGGADTQYF
TRBJ2-3,-,TRBD2,TRBV5-1,TGCGCCAGCAGCTTGTCGGCTAGCGGACGCACAGATACGCAGTATTTT,CASSLSASGRTDTQYF
TRBJ2-2,-,-,TRBV28,TGTGCCGGGGCTGAGGCGGGAAACACCGGGGAGCTGTTTTTT,CAGAEAGNTGELFF
TRBJ1-1,-,-,TRBV11-2,TGTGCCAGCAGCTTAGCACAGGGACGGCTTATGAACACTGAAGCTTTCTTT,CASSLAQGRLMNTEAFF
TRBJ1-2,-,-,TRBV29-1,TGCAGCGACTCATCCGGGACTAACTATGGCTACACCTTC,CSDSSGTNYGYTF
TRBJ1-2,once,TRBD1,TRBV19,TGTGCCAGTAGAGGACAGGGAGACCATGGCTACACCTTC,CASRGQGDHGYTF
TRBJ1-3,-,-,TRBV30,TGTGCCTGGAATGGCATCCGAGACTTCTCTGGAAACACCATATATTTT,CAWNGIRDFSGNTIYF
TRBJ1-5,once,-,TRBV6-6,TGTGCCAGCAGTTTCGCAGTCGCATCGGGTCAGCCCCAGCATTTT,CASSFAVASGQPQHF
TRBJ2-4,-,-,TRBV6-1,TGTGCCAGCAGTCCCCCTGGGGTTACCCAGGGGTACTTC,CASSPPGVTQGYF
TRBJ2-5,-,-,TRBV20-1,TGCAGTGCCACGGGTCAAGAGACCCAGTACTTC,CSATGQETQYF
TRBJ2-7,once,TRBD2,TRBV4-2,TGTGCCAGCAGCCAAGGGGGGGGGACGGGAGCATCCTACGAGCAGTACTTC,CASSQGGGTGASYEQYF
TRBJ2-1,-,TRBD1,TRBV5-1,TGCGCCAGCATAAGGGGACAGGGTAACCATGAGCAGTTCTTC,CASIRGQGNHEQFF
TRBJ2-3,-,TRBD2,TRBV7-6,TGTGCCAGCAGCCAAACTAGCGACCTCACAGATACGCAGTATTTT,CASSQTSDLTDTQYF
TRBJ1-3,-,TRBD1,TRBV4-1,TGCGCCAGCAGCCAAGTACGAGACAGGGGTGACTCTGGAAACACCATATATTTT,CASSQVRDRGDSGNTIYF
TRBJ2-7,-,TRBD2,TRBV10-3,TGTGCCATCAGTGAGGGCGGGAGGGGTTACGAGCAGTACTTC,CAISEGGRGYEQYF
TRBJ2-5,-,TRBD1,TRBV9,TGTGCCAGCAGCCCACAAGGACAGGGACAAGAGACCCAGTACTTC,CASSPQGQGQETQYF
TRBJ2-7,once,-,TRBV5-1,TGCGCCAGCAGCTTGGCCGGGGTCGGCTACGAGCAGTACTTC,CASSLAGVGYEQYF
TRBJ1-4,-,-,TRBV28,TGTGCCAGCAGCTCGGGGGGAAAACTGTTTTTT,CASSSGGKLFF
TRBJ2-1,-,TRBD2,TRBV6-1,TGTGCCAGCAGTGAAAGTAGCGGGAGTTCAAATGAGCAGTTCTTC,CASSESSGSSNEQFF
TRBJ2-6,-,TRBD2,TRBV4-2,TGTGCCAGCAGCCAAGATCTAGCGGGAGGGGTTCTAGCTGGGGCCAACGTCCTGACTTTC,CASSQDLAGGVLAGANVLTF
TRBJ2-7,-,TRBD2,TRBV4-2,TGTGCCAGCAGCCAAGAGGGTGCGGCGGGAGGGCGGAACGAGCAGTACTTC,CASSQEGAAGGRNEQYF
TRBJ1-2,-,-,TRBV11-2,TGTGCCAGCAGCTTAGATTTGAGAATTAATGGCTACACCTTC,CASSLDLRINGYTF
TRBJ1-4,-,TRBD1,TRBV19,TGTGCCAGTAGCAACTACAGGGGTGCTAATGAAAAACTGTTTTTT,CASSNYRGANEKLFF
TRBJ1-1,-,TRBD1,TRBV19,TGTGCCAGTAGTGAACAGGGGGGCACTGAAGCTTTCTTT,CASSEQGGTEAFF
TRBJ1-4,-,TRBD1,TRBV6-6,TGTGCCAGCAGGGCCGGGACAGGGTCAACTAATGAAAAACTGTTTTTT,CASRAGTGSTNEKLFF
TRBJ2-1,once,-,TRBV28,TGTGCCACCAATGAGGCGGGAACCTACAATGAGCAGTTCTTC,CATNEAGTYNEQFF
TRBJ2-4,-,-,TRBV29-1,TGCAGCGTTACTACCAAAAACATTCAGTACTTC,CSVTTKNIQYF
TRBJ1-2,-,TRBD1,TRBV5-1,TGCGCCAGCCGACAGGGGGAGTACGGCTACACCTTC,CASRQGEYGYTF
TRBJ2-1,-,TRBD2,TRBV10-1,TGCGCCAGCAGTGATCCACTAGCGGGAGGGTTCAATGAGCAGTTCTTC,CASSDPLAGGFNEQFF
TRBJ2-1,-,TRBD2,TRBV5-1,TGCGCCAGCAGCTTGGTTGCGGGGGGGGCTTATGAGCAGTTCTTC,CASSLVAGGAYEQFF
TRBJ1-1,-,-,TRBV11-1,TGTGCCAGCAGCTTTTACGGGAACACTGAAGCTTTCTTT,CASSFYGNTEAFF
TRBJ1-5,few,-,TRBV30,TGTGCCTGGAGTTATCAGGAGGGGCATGTTCAGCCCCAGCATTTT,CAWSYQEGHVQPQHF
TRBJ1-2,once,-,TRBV6-5,TGTGCCAGCAGTCCCGGTTCGTCTGCTGGCTATGGCTACACCTTC,CASSPGSSAGYGYTF
TRBJ1-1,-,-,TRBV5-1,TGCGCCAGCAGGGGACAAACGAACACTGAAGCTTTCTTT,CASRGQTNTEAFF
TRBJ1-1,-,TRBD1,TRBV6-5,TGTGCCAGCAGTCGGGGGGGACAGATAAACACTGAAGCTTTCTTT,CASSRGGQINTEAFF
TRBJ1-5,-,-,TRBV28,TGTGCCAGCAGGAAGGACAGAGGCAATCAGCCCCAGCATTTT,CASRKDRGNQPQHF
TRBJ2-5,-,-,TRBV15,TGTGCCACCATTAGGGAGTACCAAGAGACCCAGTACTTC,CATIREYQETQYF
TRBJ2-5,-,-,TRBV27,TGTGCCAGCAGCCCGAGGTGGTACGGAGAGACCCAGTACTTC,CASSPRWYGETQYF
TRBJ2-2,-,TRBD2,TRBV29-1,TGCAGCGTGGGGACTAGTGCGAACACCGGGGAGCTGTTTTTT,CSVGTSANTGELFF
TRBJ1-5,-,-,TRBV28,TGTGCCAGCAGTTTAGGAGGGGCCAGTCAGCCCCAGCATTTT,CASSLGGASQPQHF
TRBJ2-2,few,-,TRBV5-4,TGTGCCAGCAGCTTGGCTGGGTTCGGGGCCGGGGAGCTGTTTTTT,CASSLAGFGAGELFF
TRBJ2-1,-,TRBD2,TRBV9,TGTGCCAGCAGCGCCCCGGGATTAGCGGGAGGTGGCTACAATGAGCAGTTCTTC,CASSAPGLAGGGYNEQFF